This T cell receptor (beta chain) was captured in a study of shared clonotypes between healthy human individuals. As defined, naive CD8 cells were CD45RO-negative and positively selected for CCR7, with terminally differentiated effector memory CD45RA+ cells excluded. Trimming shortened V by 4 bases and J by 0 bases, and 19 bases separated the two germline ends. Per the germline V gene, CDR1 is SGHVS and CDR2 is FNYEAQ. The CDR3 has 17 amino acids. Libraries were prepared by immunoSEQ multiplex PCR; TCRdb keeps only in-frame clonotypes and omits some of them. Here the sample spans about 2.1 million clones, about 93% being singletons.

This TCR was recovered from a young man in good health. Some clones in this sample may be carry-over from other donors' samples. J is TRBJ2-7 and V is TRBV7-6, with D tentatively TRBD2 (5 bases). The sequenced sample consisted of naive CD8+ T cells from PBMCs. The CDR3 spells CASSSLRPLGGSYEQYF. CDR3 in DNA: TGTGCCAGCAGCTCCCTCCGCCCACTAGGAGGCTCCTACGAGCAGTACTTC.